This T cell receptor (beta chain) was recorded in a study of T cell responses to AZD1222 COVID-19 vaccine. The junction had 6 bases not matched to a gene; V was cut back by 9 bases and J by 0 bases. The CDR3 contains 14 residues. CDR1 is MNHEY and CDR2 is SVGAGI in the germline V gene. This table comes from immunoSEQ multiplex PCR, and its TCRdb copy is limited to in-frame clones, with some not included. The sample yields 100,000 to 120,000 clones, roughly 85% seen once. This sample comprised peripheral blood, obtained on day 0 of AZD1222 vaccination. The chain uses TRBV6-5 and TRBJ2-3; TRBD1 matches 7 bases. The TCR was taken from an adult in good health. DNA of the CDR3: TGTGCCAGTGCTGACAGGGCGAGCACAGATACGCAGTATTTT. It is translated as CASADRASTDTQYF.